The 5 T cell receptor beta chains in this list originate from one sample, sequenced in a study of T cells in Graves' hyperthyroidism and ophthalmopathy. RNA transcripts provided the source from which TCR beta CDR3 regions were amplified. HTBI primers were the set used in a first-round RT-PCR of the TCR CDR3. TCRdb analysed the multiplex PCR reads with MiXCR anew, one entry per CDR3 protein. The sample has some 620,000 distinct CDR3 sequences, roughly 17% seen once. The source material was blood. These receptor sequences come from a young woman with Graves' hyperthyroidism.

This chain joins TRBV12-3 or TRBV12-4 and TRBJ1-1, with D unresolved. This CDR3 is built from 15 residues. The V end lost 5 bases, the J end lost 1 base, and 14 bases lay between the germline ends. The CDR3: CASSRTRRRNTEAFF. The CDR3 DNA is TGTGCCAGCAGTAGGACCAGGCGGCGGAACACTGAAGCTTTCTTT.

This clonotype has a count of ten or more. The genes are TRBV20-1 and TRBJ2-7, with D uncertain. V gave up 6 bases and J gave up 6 bases, with 12 bases separating them. The CDR3 is 11 residues long. Germline V gives CDR1 DFQATT, CDR2 SNEGSKA (reference sequence). CDR3 in amino acids: CSAALRFEQYF. In nucleotides, the CDR3 is TGCAGTGCCGCATTAAGGTTCGAGCAGTACTTC.

This clonotype was picked up many times. V and J are TRBV7-2 and TRBJ2-3; no definite D call. This CDR3 has 17 amino acids. The germline gives CDR1 SGHTA, CDR2 FQGNSA. V lost 0 bases and J lost 0, with 13 bases in between. In nucleotides, the CDR3 is TGTGCCAGCAGCTTAGCCGTCCGGGCGCGGAGCACAGATACGCAGTATTTT. Translated: CASSLAVRARSTDTQYF.

V is TRBV5-6 and J is TRBJ2-7, with D tentatively TRBD1 (6 bases). The CDR3 has 16 residues. Germline lookup yields CDR1 SGHDT and CDR2 YYEEEE. V was pared by 4 bases and J by 2 bases, with 19 bases between. This CDR3 reads CASSGGRDSYTYEQYF. The CDR3 nucleotides read TGTGCCAGCAGCGGGGGCAGGGATAGTTACACCTACGAGCAGTACTTC.

Only a few counts were recorded for this clonotype. The rearrangement links TRBV30 to TRBJ1-6; D is undetermined. CDR3 length: 13 amino acids. The V and J ends lost 2 bases and 6 bases respectively, with 8 bases between them. Germline assignment: CDR1 GTSNPN and CDR2 SVGIG (reference sequence). CDR3 DNA sequence: TGTGCCTGGAGTTCCCCACCTAATTCACCCCTCCACTTT. Its translation: CAWSSPPNSPLHF.